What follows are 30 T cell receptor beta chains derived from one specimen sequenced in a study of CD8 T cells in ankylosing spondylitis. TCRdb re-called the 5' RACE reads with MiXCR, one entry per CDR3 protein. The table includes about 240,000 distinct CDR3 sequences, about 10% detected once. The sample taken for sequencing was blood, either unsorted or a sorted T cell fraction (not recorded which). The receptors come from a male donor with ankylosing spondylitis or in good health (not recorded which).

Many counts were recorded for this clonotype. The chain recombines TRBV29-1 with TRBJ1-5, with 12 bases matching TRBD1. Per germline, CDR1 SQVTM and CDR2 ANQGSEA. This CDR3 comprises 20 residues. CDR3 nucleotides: TGCAGGGATATCTATAGGGACAGGGGGCCAGTAGGTCACAGGATTCAGCCCCAGCATTTT. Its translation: CRDIYRDRGPVGHRIQPQHF.

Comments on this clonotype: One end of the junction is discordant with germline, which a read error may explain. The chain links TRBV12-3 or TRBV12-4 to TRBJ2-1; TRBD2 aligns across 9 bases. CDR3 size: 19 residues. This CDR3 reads CAISFGGGTSRSSYNEQFF. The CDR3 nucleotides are TGTGCCATCAGTTTCGGGGGCGGGACTAGCCGGAGCTCCTACAATGAGCAGTTCTTC.

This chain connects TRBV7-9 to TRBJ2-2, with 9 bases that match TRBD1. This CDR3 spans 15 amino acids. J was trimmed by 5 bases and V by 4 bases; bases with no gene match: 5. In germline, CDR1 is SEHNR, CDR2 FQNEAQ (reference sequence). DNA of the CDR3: TGTGCCAGCAGCTCGACAGGGGGGTCTACCGGGGAGCTGTTTTTT. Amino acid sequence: CASSSTGGSTGELFF.

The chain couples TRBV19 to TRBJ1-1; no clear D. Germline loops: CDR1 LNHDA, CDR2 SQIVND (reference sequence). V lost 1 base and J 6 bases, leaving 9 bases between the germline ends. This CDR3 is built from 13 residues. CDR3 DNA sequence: TGTGCCAGTAGTATAGCCGGTCTCGCTGAAGCTTTCTTT. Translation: CASSIAGLAEAFF. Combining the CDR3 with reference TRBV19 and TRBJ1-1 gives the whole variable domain DGGITQSPKYLFRKEGQNVTLSCEQNLNHDAMYWYRQDPGQGLRLIYYSQIVNDFQKGDIAEGYSVSREKKESFPLTVTSAQKNPTAFYLCASSIAGLAEAFFGQGTRLTVV.

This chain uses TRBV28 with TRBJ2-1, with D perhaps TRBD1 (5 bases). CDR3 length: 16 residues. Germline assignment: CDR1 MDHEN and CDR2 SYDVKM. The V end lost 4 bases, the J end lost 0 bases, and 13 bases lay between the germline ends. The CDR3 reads CASSSPTGSSYNEQFF. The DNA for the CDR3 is TGTGCCAGCAGTTCCCCAACAGGTAGCTCCTACAATGAGCAGTTCTTC.

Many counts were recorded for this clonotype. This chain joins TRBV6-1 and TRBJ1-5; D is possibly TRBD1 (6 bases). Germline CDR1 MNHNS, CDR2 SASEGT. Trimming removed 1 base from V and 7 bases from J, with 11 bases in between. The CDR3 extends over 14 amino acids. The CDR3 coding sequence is TGTGCCAGCAGTGAAGTGGCAGGGGAACAGCCCCAGCATTTT. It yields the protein CASSEVAGEQPQHF.

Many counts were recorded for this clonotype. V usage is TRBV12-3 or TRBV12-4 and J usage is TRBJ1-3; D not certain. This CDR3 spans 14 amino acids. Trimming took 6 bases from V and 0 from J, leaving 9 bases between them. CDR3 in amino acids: CASSVGNSGNTIYF. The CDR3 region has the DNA TGTGCCAGCAGCGTCGGAAACTCTGGAAACACCATATATTTT.

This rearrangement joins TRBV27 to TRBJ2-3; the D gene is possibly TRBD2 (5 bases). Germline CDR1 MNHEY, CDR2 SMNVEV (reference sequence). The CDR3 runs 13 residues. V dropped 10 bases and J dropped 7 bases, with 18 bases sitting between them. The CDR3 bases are TGTGCCACCGCCCTAGCCGGTGTACATACGCAGTATTTT. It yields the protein CATALAGVHTQYF.

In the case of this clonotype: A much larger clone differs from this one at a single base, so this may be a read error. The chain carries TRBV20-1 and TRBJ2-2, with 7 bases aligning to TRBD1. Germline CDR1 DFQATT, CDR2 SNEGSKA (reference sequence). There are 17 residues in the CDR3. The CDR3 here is CCASELPGTVNTGELFF. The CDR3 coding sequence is TGCTGTGCTAGTGAACTCCCCGGGACAGTTAACACCGGGGAGCTGTTTTTT.

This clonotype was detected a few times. Written as DNA, the CDR3 is TGTGCCAGCAGCAACCAAGGGGGGGAGCTGTTTTTT. Translated: CASSNQGGELFF. The V call is TRBV7-3, the J call TRBJ2-2; D gene uncertain. Germline CDR1 SGHTA, CDR2 FQGTGA. CDR3 size: 12 residues. Trimming removed 5 bases from V and 8 bases from J, with 9 bases in between.

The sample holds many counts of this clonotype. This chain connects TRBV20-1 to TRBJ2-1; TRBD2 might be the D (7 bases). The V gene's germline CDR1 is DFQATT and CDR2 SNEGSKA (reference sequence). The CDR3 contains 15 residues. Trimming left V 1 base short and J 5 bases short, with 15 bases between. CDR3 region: CSARGGGYEHNEQFF. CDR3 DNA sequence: TGCAGTGCTAGAGGGGGGGGCTATGAACACAATGAGCAGTTCTTC.

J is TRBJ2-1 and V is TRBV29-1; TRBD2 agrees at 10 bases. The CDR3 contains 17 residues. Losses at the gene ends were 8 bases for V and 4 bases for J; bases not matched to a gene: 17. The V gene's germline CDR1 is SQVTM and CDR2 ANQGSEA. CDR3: CSIKTVISSGRYNEQFF. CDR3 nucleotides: TGCAGCATCAAAACGGTGATTTCTAGCGGGAGATACAATGAGCAGTTCTTC.

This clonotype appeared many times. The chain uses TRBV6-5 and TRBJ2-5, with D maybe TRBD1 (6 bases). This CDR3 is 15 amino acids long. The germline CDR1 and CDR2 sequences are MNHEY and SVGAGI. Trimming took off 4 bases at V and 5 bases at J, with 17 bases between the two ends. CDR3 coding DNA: TGTGCCAGCAGTTCCCTCACGACAGGAAGGGAGACCCAGTACTTC. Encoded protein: CASSSLTTGRETQYF.

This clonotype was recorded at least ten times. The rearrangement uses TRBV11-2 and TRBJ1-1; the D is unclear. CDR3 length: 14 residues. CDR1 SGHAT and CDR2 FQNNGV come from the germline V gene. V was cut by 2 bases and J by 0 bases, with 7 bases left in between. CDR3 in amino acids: CASSLSVLNTEAFF. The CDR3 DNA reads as TGTGCCAGCAGCTTATCAGTGTTGAACACTGAAGCTTTCTTT.

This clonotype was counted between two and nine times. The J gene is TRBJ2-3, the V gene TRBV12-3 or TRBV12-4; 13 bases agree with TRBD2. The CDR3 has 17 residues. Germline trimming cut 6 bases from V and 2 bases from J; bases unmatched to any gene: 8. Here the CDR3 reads CASRQRGTSGDTDTQYF. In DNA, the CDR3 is TGTGCCAGCAGACAGCGGGGGACTAGCGGGGACACAGATACGCAGTATTTT.

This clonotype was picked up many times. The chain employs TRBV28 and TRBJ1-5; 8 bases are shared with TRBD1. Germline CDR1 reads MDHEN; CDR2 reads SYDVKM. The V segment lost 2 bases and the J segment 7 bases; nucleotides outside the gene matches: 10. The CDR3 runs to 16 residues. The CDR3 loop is CASSLKRQGWTQPQHF. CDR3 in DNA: TGTGCCAGCAGTTTAAAAAGACAGGGGTGGACGCAGCCCCAGCATTTT. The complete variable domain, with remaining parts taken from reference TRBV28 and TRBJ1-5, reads DVKVTQSSRYLVKRTGEKVFLECVQDMDHENMFWYRQDPGLGLRLIYFSYDVKMKEKGDIPEGYSVSREKKERFSLILESASTNQTSMYLCASSLKRQGWTQPQHFGDGTRLSIL.

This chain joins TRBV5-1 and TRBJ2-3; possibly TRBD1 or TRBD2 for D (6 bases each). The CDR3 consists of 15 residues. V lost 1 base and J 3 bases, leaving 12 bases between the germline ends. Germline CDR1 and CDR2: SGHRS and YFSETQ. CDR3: CASSLSGAGTDTQYF. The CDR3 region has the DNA TGCGCCAGCAGCTTGTCGGGGGCAGGGACAGATACGCAGTATTTT.

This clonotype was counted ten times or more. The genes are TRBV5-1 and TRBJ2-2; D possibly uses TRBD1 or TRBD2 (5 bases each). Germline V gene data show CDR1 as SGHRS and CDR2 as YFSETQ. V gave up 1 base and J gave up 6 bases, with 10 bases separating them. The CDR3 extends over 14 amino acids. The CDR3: CASSLRDGAGELFF. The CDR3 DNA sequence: TGCGCCAGCAGCTTGCGGGACGGGGCCGGGGAGCTGTTTTTT.

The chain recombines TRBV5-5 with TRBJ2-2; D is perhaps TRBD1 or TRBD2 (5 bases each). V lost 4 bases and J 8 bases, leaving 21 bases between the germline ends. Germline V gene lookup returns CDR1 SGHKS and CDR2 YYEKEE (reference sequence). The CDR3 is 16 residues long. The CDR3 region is CASSRLWDRGIGELFF. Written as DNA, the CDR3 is TGTGCCAGCAGCCGCCTTTGGGACCGGGGCATTGGGGAGCTGTTTTTT.

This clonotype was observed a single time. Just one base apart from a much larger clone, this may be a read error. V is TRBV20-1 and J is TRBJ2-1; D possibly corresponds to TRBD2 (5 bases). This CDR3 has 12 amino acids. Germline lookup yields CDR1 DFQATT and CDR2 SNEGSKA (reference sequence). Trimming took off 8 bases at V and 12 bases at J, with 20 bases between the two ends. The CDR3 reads CSTSGDDGAQFF. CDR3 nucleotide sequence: TGCAGTACCTCCGGGGATGACGGTGCGCAGTTCTTC.

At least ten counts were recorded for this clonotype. As DNA, the CDR3 is TGCAGTGCGGCACTAGCGGGAGCGACAGATACGCAGTATTTT. The encoded protein is CSAALAGATDTQYF. The V gene is TRBV20-1, the J gene TRBJ2-3; the match to TRBD2 covers 11 bases. Losses at the gene ends were 6 bases for V and 3 bases for J; bases not matched to a gene: 5. Germline V gene lookup returns CDR1 DFQATT and CDR2 SNEGSKA (reference sequence). CDR3 length equals 14 residues.

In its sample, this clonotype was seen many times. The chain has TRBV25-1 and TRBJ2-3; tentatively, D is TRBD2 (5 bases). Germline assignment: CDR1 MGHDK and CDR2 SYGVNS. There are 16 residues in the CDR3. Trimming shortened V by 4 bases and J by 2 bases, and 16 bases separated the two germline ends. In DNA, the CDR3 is TGTGCCAGCAGTGGGGCACGGGATATACTCACAGATACGCAGTATTTT. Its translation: CASSGARDILTDTQYF.

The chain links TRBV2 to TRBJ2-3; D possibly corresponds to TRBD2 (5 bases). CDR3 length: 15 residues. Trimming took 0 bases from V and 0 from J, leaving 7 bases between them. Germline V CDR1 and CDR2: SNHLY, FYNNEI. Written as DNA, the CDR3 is TGTGCCAGCAGTGAAGCGGCGGGTAGCACAGATACGCAGTATTTT. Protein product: CASSEAAGSTDTQYF.

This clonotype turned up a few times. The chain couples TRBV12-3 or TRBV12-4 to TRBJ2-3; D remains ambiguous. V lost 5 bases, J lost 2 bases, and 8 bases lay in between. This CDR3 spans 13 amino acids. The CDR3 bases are TGTGCCAGCAGTCCTGGGTACACAGATACGCAGTATTTT. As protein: CASSPGYTDTQYF.

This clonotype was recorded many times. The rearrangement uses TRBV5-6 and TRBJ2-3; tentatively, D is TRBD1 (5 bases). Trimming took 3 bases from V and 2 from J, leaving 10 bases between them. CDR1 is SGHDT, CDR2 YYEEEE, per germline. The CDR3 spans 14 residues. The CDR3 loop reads CASSSIRATDTQYF. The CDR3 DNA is TGTGCCAGCAGCTCGATCAGGGCCACAGATACGCAGTATTTT.

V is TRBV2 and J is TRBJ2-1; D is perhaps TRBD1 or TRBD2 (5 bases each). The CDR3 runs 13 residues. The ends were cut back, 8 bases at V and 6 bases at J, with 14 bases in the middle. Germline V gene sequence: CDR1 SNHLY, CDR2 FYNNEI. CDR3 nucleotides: TGTGCCAGCGTAGTGGGGGTCGCCAATGAGCAGTTCTTC. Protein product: CASVVGVANEQFF.

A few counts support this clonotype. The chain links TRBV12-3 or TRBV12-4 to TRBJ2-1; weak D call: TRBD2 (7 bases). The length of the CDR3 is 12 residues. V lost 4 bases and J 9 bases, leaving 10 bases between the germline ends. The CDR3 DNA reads TGTGCCAGCAGTTCTGCGGGGGCTGAGCAGTTCTTC. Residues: CASSSAGAEQFF.

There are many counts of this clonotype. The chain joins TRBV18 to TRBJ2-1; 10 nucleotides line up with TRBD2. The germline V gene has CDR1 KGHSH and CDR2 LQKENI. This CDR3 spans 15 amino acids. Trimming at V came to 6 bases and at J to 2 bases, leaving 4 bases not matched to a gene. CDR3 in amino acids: CASSLSGGAYNEQFF. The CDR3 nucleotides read TGTGCCAGCTCCCTAAGCGGGGGGGCCTACAATGAGCAGTTCTTC.

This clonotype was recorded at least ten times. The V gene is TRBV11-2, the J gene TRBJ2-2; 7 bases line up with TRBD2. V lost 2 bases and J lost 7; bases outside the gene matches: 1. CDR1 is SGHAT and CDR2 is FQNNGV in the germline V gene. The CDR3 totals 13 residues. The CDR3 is CASSLTGGGELFF. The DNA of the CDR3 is TGTGCCAGCAGCTTAACGGGGGGCGGGGAGCTGTTTTTT.

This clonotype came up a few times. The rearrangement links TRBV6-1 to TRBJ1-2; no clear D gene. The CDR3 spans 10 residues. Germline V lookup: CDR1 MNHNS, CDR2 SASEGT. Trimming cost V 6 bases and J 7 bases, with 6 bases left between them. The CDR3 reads CASRSSGYTF. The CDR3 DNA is TGTGCCAGCAGGAGCAGTGGCTACACCTTC.